This T cell receptor (beta chain) was profiled in a study of T cell repertoires in cytomegalovirus infection (dated by TCRdb to between 2019 and 2020). Regarding the complete study: The HLA type of each donor mattered for the analysis, because public TCR beta signatures pointed to carriage of CMV infection along with the matching HLA type. Overall results and qualifications from the work: The ex vivo response was dominated by HLA-C-restricted CMV-specific TCR beta clonotypes, which also provided the single most frequent clonotype in two of eight donors. In both this cohort and an independent roughly 350-donor cohort, the cumulative frequency of public TCR beta family members distinguished carriers of CMV infection plus the relevant HLA type.

This clonotype was recorded a few times. Its recognized antigen is unknown. It has no much larger one-base neighbor in the sample; base qualities were not kept. The data were produced on an Illumina HiSeq 1500. TCRdb's own reprocessing of the public reads used fastp at Q25 and MiXCR and kept productive beta chains. Duplicate CDR3 protein sequences are folded into a single record with the most common DNA and genes. The sample includes 250,000 or so distinct CDR3 sequences, with approximately 15% observed a single time. Around half of the sample goes to the ten largest clones. Per the germline V gene, SGHDT is the CDR1 and YYEEEE is the CDR2. Germline trimming amounts to 3 bases on V and 1 base on J, with 0 as the count of junction bases outside the gene matches. The CDR3 goes from the cysteine to the phenylalanine over 14 residues. Solely the CDR3 DNA is kept, with 42 bases framed from the first base.

Sample: CD8+ T cells from PBMCs. The V and J segments used are TRBV5-6 and TRBJ2-2, and TRBD2 matches 7 of the central bases. This TCR came from a human donor in good health (CMV status not recorded). Some clones in this sample may be carry-over from other donors' samples. Read as DNA, the sequence is TGTGCCAGCAGCTGGGGGGGGAACACCGGGGAGCTGTTTTTT. It specifies CASSWGGNTGELFF.